These 22 T cell receptor beta chains share one sample of origin, sequenced in a study of cytomegalovirus exposure and HLA in healthy donors. This table comes from immunoSEQ multiplex PCR, and its TCRdb copy is limited to in-frame clones, with some not included. Among over 200,000 clones listed, roughly 85% were seen once. The sequenced material came from PBMCs. Receptors were obtained from a woman between 18 and 30 years old in good health and CMV-seronegative.

V gene TRBV7-8 combines with J gene TRBJ2-7; either TRBD1 or TRBD2 may supply D (5 bases each). The CDR3 spans 15 residues. Trimming removed 0 bases at V and 3 bases at J, with 12 bases between. The germline V gene encodes CDR1 SGHVS and CDR2 FQNEAQ. CDR3 DNA: TGTGCCAGCAGCTTAGCGCCGGGACGGAGCTACGAGCAGTACTTC. Its translation is CASSLAPGRSYEQYF.

As DNA, the CDR3 is TGTGCCAGCAGCCTCAGAACTTCGCCACTTAACACCGGGGAGCTGTTTTTT. This translates into CASSLRTSPLNTGELFF. The chain links TRBV7-9 to TRBJ2-2, with D unresolved. The V gene lost 5 bases and the J gene lost 2 bases, with 18 bases spanning the gap. CDR3 size: 17 residues. Per the germline V gene, CDR1 is SEHNR and CDR2 is FQNEAQ (reference sequence). The full variable domain, with the rest looked up from reference TRBV7-9 and TRBJ2-2, is DTGVSQNPRHKITKRGQNVTFRCDPISEHNRLYWYRQTLGQGPEFLTYFQNEAQLEKSRLLSDRFSAERPKGSFSTLEIQRTEQGDSAMYLCASSLRTSPLNTGELFFGEGSRLTVL.

The genes are TRBV6-5 and TRBJ1-1; 7 bases are shared with TRBD1. J gave up 5 bases and V 5 bases, and 11 bases lay outside the gene matches. The germline V gene encodes CDR1 MNHEY and CDR2 SVGAGI. This CDR3 comprises 15 residues. CDR3 coding DNA: TGTGCCAGCAGTAAACCGGGACAGCTAAGTACTGAAGCTTTCTTT. Translating it yields CASSKPGQLSTEAFF.

The chain carries TRBV9 and TRBJ2-1; D is uncertain. This CDR3 contains 15 residues. Trimming stripped 0 bases from V and 0 bases from J, with 7 bases between. The germline V gene encodes CDR1 SGDLS and CDR2 YYNGEE. The chain's CDR3 is CASSVGARSYNEQFF. CDR3 sequence (DNA): TGTGCCAGCAGCGTAGGGGCACGCTCCTACAATGAGCAGTTCTTC.

This clone was observed a single time. The chain links TRBV5-1 to TRBJ2-5; tentatively, D is TRBD1 (5 bases). Trimming stripped 5 bases from V and 5 bases from J, with 16 bases between. The CDR3 sequence is 14 residues long. Per germline, CDR1 SGHRS and CDR2 YFSETQ. The CDR3 DNA reads as TGCGCCAGCAGATATCAGGGATTTCCGGAGACCCAGTACTTC. As protein: CASRYQGFPETQYF.

The count of this clone is one. CDR3 DNA: TGTGCTAGTGGTTTGGATCTCATAACTAGCAATGAGCAGTTCTTC. Its protein product is CASGLDLITSNEQFF. The chain is built from TRBV12-5 and TRBJ2-1, with a possible D match to TRBD2 (5 bases). Germline-derived CDR1 and CDR2 are LGHNT and FRNRAP. CDR3 size: 15 residues. Trimming stripped 1 base from V and 6 bases from J, with 13 bases between.

This clone was picked up one time. The chain combines TRBV5-4 with TRBJ1-2; D ambiguous. Germline V lookup: CDR1 SGHNT, CDR2 YYREEE (reference sequence). Trimming left V 5 bases short and J 0 bases short, with 14 bases between. CDR3 length: 15 residues. The CDR3 spells CASRPVGWANYGYTF. CDR3 nucleotides: TGTGCCAGCAGACCGGTGGGATGGGCTAACTATGGCTACACCTTC.

This chain's CDR3 is CASSLSLSGRTTDTQYF. The CDR3 coding sequence is TGTGCCAGCAGCTTATCTCTTAGCGGGAGGACCACAGATACGCAGTATTTT. The V gene is TRBV11-2, the J gene TRBJ2-3; 10 positions match TRBD2. The V gene end was trimmed by 2 bases and the J gene end by 2 bases; junction bases not matched to a gene: 7. The CDR3 contains 17 residues. Germline CDR1 SGHAT, CDR2 FQNNGV.

The chain is built from TRBV5-6 and TRBJ2-7; 9 nucleotides align to TRBD1. This CDR3 is built from 17 residues. J gave up 0 bases and V 0 bases, and 7 bases lay outside the gene matches. Germline values: CDR1 SGHDT, CDR2 YYEEEE. In DNA form, the CDR3 reads TGTGCCAGCAGCTTGGTTACCGGGACAGGGAGCTCCTACGAGCAGTACTTC. Its protein is CASSLVTGTGSSYEQYF.

The chain recombines TRBV5-1 with TRBJ2-7, with D unresolved. There are 14 residues in the CDR3. Trimming left V 2 bases short and J 0 bases short, with 9 bases between. Germline lookup yields CDR1 SGHRS and CDR2 YFSETQ. The CDR3: CASSLRADSYEQYF. The DNA of the CDR3 is TGCGCCAGCAGCTTACGGGCTGACTCCTACGAGCAGTACTTC.

This clone was seen only once. The chain has TRBV5-1 and TRBJ2-1, with unresolved D. The CDR3 totals 14 residues. V lost 0 bases, J lost 7 bases, and 11 bases lay in between. Per the germline V gene, CDR1 is SGHRS and CDR2 is YFSETQ. The DNA for the CDR3 is TGCGCCAGCAGCTTGGCCTCGCAGGTTAATGAGCAGTTCTTC. Encoded protein: CASSLASQVNEQFF.

CDR3 region: CASSLRQGSGNTIYF. The CDR3 nucleotides read TGTGCCAGTAGCCTCCGACAGGGCTCTGGAAACACCATATATTTT. The chain links TRBV19 to TRBJ1-3, with 7 bases aligning to TRBD1. The CDR3 covers 15 residues. CDR1 is LNHDA, CDR2 SQIVND, per germline (reference sequence). Unmatched junction bases numbered 5, after V lost 6 bases and J lost 0 bases.

This sequence joins TRBV28 and TRBJ1-5; no firm D call. The CDR3 is 16 amino acids. Germline CDR1 is MDHEN and CDR2 is SYDVKM. With 7 bases removed from V and 1 base from J, the gap between germline ends came to 17 bases. The CDR3 is CASTRLSARSNQPQHF. The DNA for the CDR3 is TGTGCCAGCACTCGCCTATCGGCCCGCAGCAATCAGCCCCAGCATTTT.

V and J are TRBV2 and TRBJ2-1, with unresolved D. This CDR3 has 14 amino acids. Germline V CDR1 and CDR2: SNHLY, FYNNEI. V lost 5 bases to trimming and J lost 3 bases, with 11 bases between them. CDR3 sequence reads: CASSNNRIYNEQFF. The DNA for the CDR3 is TGTGCCAGCAGTAATAACAGAATCTACAATGAGCAGTTCTTC.

J is TRBJ2-5 and V is TRBV2; D remains ambiguous. Trimming cost V 4 bases and J 12 bases, with 12 bases left between them. This CDR3 has 11 residues. Looked up from germline, CDR1 is SNHLY and CDR2 is FYNNEI. The CDR3 region has the DNA TGTGCCAGCAGTGGAGAACTACTTAAGTACTTC. This sequence encodes CASSGELLKYF.

The chain carries TRBV5-1 and TRBJ1-1; unclear D gene. Germline lookup yields CDR1 SGHRS and CDR2 YFSETQ. CDR3 length: 13 residues. V lost 4 bases, J lost 5 bases, and 12 bases lay in between. As DNA, the CDR3 is TGCGCCAGCAGCCCGGCCGCGGGGACTGAAGCTTTCTTT. Its translation is CASSPAAGTEAFF.

The CDR3 sequence: CSAGGTHYNEQFF. The CDR3 DNA follows: TGCAGCGCTGGGGGGACCCACTACAATGAGCAGTTCTTC. The chain links TRBV29-1 to TRBJ2-1; maybe TRBD2 (6 bases). This CDR3 spans 13 amino acids. V shed 7 bases and J shed 3 bases, with 13 bases lying between them. Germline V gene lookup returns CDR1 SQVTM and CDR2 ANQGSEA.

Here the CDR3 reads CSVGVGGGYGYTF. Here the CDR3 DNA reads TGCAGCGTTGGTGTGGGGGGCGGCTATGGCTACACCTTC. The rearrangement links TRBV29-1 to TRBJ1-2, with a possible D match to TRBD1 (6 bases). The CDR3 totals 13 residues. The V gene's germline CDR1 is SQVTM and CDR2 ANQGSEA. V gave up 4 bases and J gave up 4 bases, with 13 bases separating them.

The J gene is TRBJ1-6, the V gene TRBV13; 7 nucleotides line up with TRBD1. CDR1 PRHDT and CDR2 FYEKMQ come from the germline V gene (reference sequence). This CDR3 comprises 13 residues. V dropped 5 bases and J dropped 10; count of bases not matched to a gene: 5. CDR3 protein: CASSETGPSPLHF. As DNA, the CDR3 is TGTGCCAGCAGCGAGACAGGGCCATCACCCCTCCACTTT.

Turning to this clone: The same CDR3 is also encoded by other DNA sequences in this sample. J is TRBJ2-1 and V is TRBV9; 10 bases fit TRBD2. CDR3 length: 14 residues. The germline CDR1 and CDR2 sequences are SGDLS and YYNGEE. Trimming at V came to 6 bases and at J to 0 bases, leaving 0 bases not matched to a gene. CDR3 residues: CASTSGSSYNEQFF. Written as DNA, the CDR3 is TGTGCCAGCACTAGCGGGAGCTCCTACAATGAGCAGTTCTTC.

In its sample, this clone was seen many times. The CDR3 bases are TGTGCCAGCACCTCAGACAGACGACAAGCTTTCTTT. Translating it yields CASTSDRRQAFF. This chain uses TRBV6-5 with TRBJ1-1, with D possibly TRBD1 on 5 matching bases. Trimming took off 7 bases at V and 9 bases at J, with 15 bases between the two ends. The CDR3 runs 12 residues. The germline V gene encodes CDR1 MNHEY and CDR2 SVGAGI.

This clone was counted a single time. The genes are TRBV25-1 and TRBJ2-7; D is perhaps TRBD1 (6 bases). This CDR3 is 13 amino acids long. CDR1 is MGHDK, CDR2 SYGVNS, per germline. Trimming removed 6 bases at V and 1 base at J, with 10 bases between. CDR3 nucleotides: TGTGCCAGCAGAATGACAGGTTCCTACGAGCAGTACTTC. Its translation: CASRMTGSYEQYF.